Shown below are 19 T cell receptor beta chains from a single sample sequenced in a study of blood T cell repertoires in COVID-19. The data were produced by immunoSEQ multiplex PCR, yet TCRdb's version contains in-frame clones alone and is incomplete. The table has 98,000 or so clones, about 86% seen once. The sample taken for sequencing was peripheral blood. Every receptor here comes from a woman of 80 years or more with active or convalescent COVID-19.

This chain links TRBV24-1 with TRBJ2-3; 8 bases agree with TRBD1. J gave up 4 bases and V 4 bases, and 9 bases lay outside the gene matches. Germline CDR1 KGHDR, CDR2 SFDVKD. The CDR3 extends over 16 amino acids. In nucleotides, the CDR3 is TGTGCCACCAGTGACCGATCCCCGGACAGGGCAGATACGCAGTATTTT. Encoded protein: CATSDRSPDRADTQYF.

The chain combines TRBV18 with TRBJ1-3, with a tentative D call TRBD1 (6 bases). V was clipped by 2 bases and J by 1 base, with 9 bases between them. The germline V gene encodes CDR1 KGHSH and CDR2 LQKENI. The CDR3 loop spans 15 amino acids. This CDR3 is CASSPTTGSGNTIYF. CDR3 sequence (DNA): TGTGCCAGCTCACCAACGACAGGATCTGGAAACACCATATATTTT.

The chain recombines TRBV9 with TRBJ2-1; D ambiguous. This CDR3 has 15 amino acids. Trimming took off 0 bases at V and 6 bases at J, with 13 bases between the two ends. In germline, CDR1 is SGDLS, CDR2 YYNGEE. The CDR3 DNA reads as TGTGCCAGCAGCGTAGATCGTTTCAAGCGCAATGAGCAGTTCTTC. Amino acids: CASSVDRFKRNEQFF.

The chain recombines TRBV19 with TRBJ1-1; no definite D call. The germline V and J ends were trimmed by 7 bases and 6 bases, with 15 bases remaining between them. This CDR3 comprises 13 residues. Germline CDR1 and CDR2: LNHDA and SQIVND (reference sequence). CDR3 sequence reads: CASTLDFRAEAFF. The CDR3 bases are TGTGCCAGTACCCTGGACTTTCGGGCTGAAGCTTTCTTT.

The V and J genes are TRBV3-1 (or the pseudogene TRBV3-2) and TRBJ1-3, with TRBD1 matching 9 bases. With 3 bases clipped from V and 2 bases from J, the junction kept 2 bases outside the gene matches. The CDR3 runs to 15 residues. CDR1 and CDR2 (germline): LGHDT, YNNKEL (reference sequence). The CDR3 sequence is CASSQDRGAGNTIYF. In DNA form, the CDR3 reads TGTGCCAGCAGCCAGGACAGGGGAGCTGGAAACACCATATATTTT.

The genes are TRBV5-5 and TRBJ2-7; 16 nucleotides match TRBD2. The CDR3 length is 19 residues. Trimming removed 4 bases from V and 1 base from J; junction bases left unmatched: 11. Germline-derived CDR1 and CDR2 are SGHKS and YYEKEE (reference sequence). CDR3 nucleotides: TGTGCCAGCAGCAGGACTTCCCCGGGACTAGCGGGAGGGTCCTACGAGCAGTACTTC. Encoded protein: CASSRTSPGLAGGSYEQYF.

The CDR3 sequence is CASSAGQGVPNSPLHF. CDR3 bases: TGTGCCAGCAGTGCCGGACAGGGGGTACCAAATTCACCCCTCCACTTT. This chain uses TRBV27 with TRBJ1-6, with TRBD1 matching 10 bases. V shed 5 bases, J shed 7 bases, and the junction held 8 bases outside the gene matches. The CDR3 is 16 amino acids. Germline lookup yields CDR1 MNHEY and CDR2 SMNVEV (reference sequence).

CDR3 sequence reads: CATSREGGTLEKLFF. As DNA, the CDR3 is TGTGCCACCAGCAGAGAGGGGGGGACCCTTGAAAAACTGTTTTTT. V is TRBV15 and J is TRBJ1-4; D possibly corresponds to TRBD1 (5 bases). Germline V lookup: CDR1 LNHNV, CDR2 YYDKDF (reference sequence). Trimming took 0 bases from V and 7 from J, leaving 12 bases between them. There are 15 residues in the CDR3.

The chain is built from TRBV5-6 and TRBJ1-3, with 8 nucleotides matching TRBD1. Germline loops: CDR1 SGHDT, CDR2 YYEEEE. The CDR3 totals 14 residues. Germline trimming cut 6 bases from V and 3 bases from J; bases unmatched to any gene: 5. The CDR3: CASIRQGFGNTIYF. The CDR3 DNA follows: TGTGCCAGCATCAGACAGGGGTTTGGAAACACCATATATTTT.

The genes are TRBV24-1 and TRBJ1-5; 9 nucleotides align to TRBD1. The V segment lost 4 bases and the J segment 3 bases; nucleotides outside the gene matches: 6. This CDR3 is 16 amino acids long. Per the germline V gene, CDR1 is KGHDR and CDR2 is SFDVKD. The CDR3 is CATSDNGQGINQPQHF. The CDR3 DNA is TGTGCCACCAGTGACAATGGACAGGGGATCAATCAGCCCCAGCATTTT.

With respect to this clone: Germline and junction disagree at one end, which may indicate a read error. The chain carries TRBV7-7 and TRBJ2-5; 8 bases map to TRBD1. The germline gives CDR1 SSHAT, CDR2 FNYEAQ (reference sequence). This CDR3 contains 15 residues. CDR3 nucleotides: TGTGCTAGCAGCTTTGGACAGGGTGGACGAGAGACCCAGTACTTC. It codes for CASSFGQGGRETQYF.

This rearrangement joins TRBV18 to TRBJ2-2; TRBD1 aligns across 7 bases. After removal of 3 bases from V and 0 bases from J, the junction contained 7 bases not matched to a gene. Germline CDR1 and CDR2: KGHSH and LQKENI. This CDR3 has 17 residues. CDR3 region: CASSPHRDSANTGELFF. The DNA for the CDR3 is TGTGCCAGCTCACCCCATCGGGACAGCGCGAACACCGGGGAGCTGTTTTTT.

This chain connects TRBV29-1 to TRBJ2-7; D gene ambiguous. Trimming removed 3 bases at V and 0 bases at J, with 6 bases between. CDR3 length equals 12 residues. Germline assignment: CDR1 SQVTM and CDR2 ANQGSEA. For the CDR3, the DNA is TGCAGCGTTGAGTTCAGCTCCTACGAGCAGTACTTC. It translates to CSVEFSSYEQYF.

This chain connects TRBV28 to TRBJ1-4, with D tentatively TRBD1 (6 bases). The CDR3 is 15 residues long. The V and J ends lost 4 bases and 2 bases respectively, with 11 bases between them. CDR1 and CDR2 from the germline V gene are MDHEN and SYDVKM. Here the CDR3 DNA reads TGTGCCAGCAGTTCCCCGACAGGTACTAATGAAAAACTGTTTTTT. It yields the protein CASSSPTGTNEKLFF.

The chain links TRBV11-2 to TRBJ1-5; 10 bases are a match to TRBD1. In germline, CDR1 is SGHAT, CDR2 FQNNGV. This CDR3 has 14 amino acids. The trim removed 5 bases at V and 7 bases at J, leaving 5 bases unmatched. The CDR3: CASSRDRGGQPQHF. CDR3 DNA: TGTGCCAGCAGCAGGGACAGGGGTGGCCAGCCCCAGCATTTT.

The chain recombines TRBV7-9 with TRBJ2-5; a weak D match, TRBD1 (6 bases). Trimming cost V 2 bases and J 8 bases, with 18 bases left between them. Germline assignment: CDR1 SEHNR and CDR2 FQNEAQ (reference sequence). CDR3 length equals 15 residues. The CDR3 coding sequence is TGTGCCAGCAGCTTAATAACAGGGACAAGTGGAACCCAGTACTTC. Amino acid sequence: CASSLITGTSGTQYF.

The CDR3 loop is CASSPGTSGVYF. The CDR3 region has the DNA TGTGCCAGCAGTCCCGGGACTAGCGGGGTGTACTTC. The rearrangement uses TRBV6-5 and TRBJ2-7; 13 bases map to TRBD2. This CDR3 contains 12 residues. V was pared by 5 bases and J by 12 bases, with 4 bases of the junction left unmatched. The V gene's germline CDR1 is MNHEY and CDR2 SVGAGI.

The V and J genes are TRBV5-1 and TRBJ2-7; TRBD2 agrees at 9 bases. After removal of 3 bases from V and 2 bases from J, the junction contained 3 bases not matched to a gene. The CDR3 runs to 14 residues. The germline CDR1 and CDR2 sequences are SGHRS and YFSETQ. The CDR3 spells CASSSLAGPYEQYF. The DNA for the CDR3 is TGCGCCAGCAGCTCCCTAGCGGGACCCTACGAGCAGTACTTC. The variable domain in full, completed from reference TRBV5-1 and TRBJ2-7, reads KAGVTQTPRYLIKTRGQQVTLSCSPISGHRSVSWYQQTPGQGLQFLFEYFSETQRNKGNFPGRFSGRQFSNSRSEMNVSTLELGDSALYLCASSSLAGPYEQYFGPGTRLTVT.

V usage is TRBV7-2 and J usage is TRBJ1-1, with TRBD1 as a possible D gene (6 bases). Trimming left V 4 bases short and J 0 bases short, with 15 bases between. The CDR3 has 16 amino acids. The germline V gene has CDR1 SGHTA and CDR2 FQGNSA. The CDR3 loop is CASSSKAGALNTEAFF. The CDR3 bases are TGTGCCAGCAGCTCAAAGGCAGGGGCCTTGAACACTGAAGCTTTCTTT.